What follows are 20 T cell receptor beta chains derived from one specimen sequenced in a study of T-cell memory formation after mild COVID-19. One entry per CDR3 protein, called by TCRdb with MiXCR from the 5' RACE reads. The sample consists of about 340,000 distinct CDR3 sequences, 10% to 15% of them appearing once. The sequencing input was PBMCs or a T cell subset sorted from them (not recorded which). The receptors here all came from a man between 18 and 29 years old who had mild COVID-19 (a few samples of this study predate the infection). Cell type and time point are not known.

V and J are TRBV20-1 and TRBJ2-7, with 8 positions matching TRBD1. The junction had 9 bases not matched to a gene; V was cut back by 7 bases and J by 10 bases. The CDR3 consists of 11 residues. The germline V gene has CDR1 DFQATT and CDR2 SNEGSKA (reference sequence). This CDR3 is CSVPDRVKQYF. The CDR3, as DNA: TGCAGTGTCCCGGACAGGGTGAAACAGTACTTC.

This clonotype was picked up many times. The chain is built from TRBV20-1 and TRBJ2-1; 9 nucleotides match TRBD2. Trimming at V came to 6 bases and at J to 7 bases, leaving 7 bases not matched to a gene. The CDR3 is 13 amino acids. In germline, CDR1 is DFQATT, CDR2 SNEGSKA (reference sequence). The CDR3 DNA sequence: TGCAGTGCAACGACTAGCGGAGCGAATGAGCAGTTCTTC. This translates into CSATTSGANEQFF.

This clonotype was detected a few times. V gene TRBV7-8 combines with J gene TRBJ2-5; D is possibly TRBD2 (7 bases). V was cut by 6 bases and J by 4 bases, with 18 bases left in between. This CDR3 is 15 amino acids long. CDR1 SGHVS and CDR2 FQNEAQ come from the germline V gene. As DNA, the CDR3 is TGTGCCAGCAGAAGTATCAGGGGAGGGCGAGAGACCCAGTACTTC. Translated, it gives CASRSIRGGRETQYF.

The rearrangement uses TRBV11-2 and TRBJ1-2; 7 nucleotides match TRBD1. The V segment lost 4 bases and the J segment 3 bases; nucleotides outside the gene matches: 2. Germline assignment: CDR1 SGHAT and CDR2 FQNNGV. CDR3 length equals 13 residues. CDR3 coding DNA: TGTGCCAGCAGCTACACAGGGGACTATGGCTACACCTTC. Amino acids: CASSYTGDYGYTF.

The chain uses TRBV19 and TRBJ2-7, with D perhaps being TRBD1 or TRBD2 (5 bases each). Germline V CDR1 and CDR2: LNHDA, SQIVND (reference sequence). Trimming removed 4 bases at V and 4 bases at J, with 11 bases between. The CDR3 consists of 13 residues. This CDR3 reads CASSTVWGYEQYV. In nucleotides, the CDR3 is TGTGCCAGTAGTACGGTTTGGGGGTACGAGCAGTACGTC.

This clonotype occurred a few times. The J gene is TRBJ2-2, the V gene TRBV5-1; 7 bases line up with TRBD2. V gave up 0 bases and J gave up 4 bases; unmatched junction bases: 9. This CDR3 is built from 17 residues. CDR1 is SGHRS, CDR2 YFSETQ, per germline. The CDR3 spells CASSLVTLVAGTGELFF. The CDR3 nucleotides are TGCGCCAGCAGCTTGGTCACGTTGGTAGCGGGCACCGGGGAGCTGTTTTTT. The full variable domain, in which reference TRBV5-1 and TRBJ2-2 provide the parts outside the CDR3, is KAGVTQTPRYLIKTRGQQVTLSCSPISGHRSVSWYQQTPGQGLQFLFEYFSETQRNKGNFPGRFSGRQFSNSRSEMNVSTLELGDSALYLCASSLVTLVAGTGELFFGEGSRLTVL.

The CDR3 DNA reads TGTGCCAGCAGCCCTCGACGGACGAGCTCCTACAATGAGCAGTTCTTC. Protein product: CASSPRRTSSYNEQFF. This chain links TRBV7-2 with TRBJ2-1; D gene uncertain. Trimming shortened V by 5 bases and J by 0 bases, and 14 bases separated the two germline ends. CDR3 size: 16 residues. Germline loops: CDR1 SGHTA, CDR2 FQGNSA.

The chain recombines TRBV4-3 with TRBJ1-6, with D maybe TRBD1 (6 bases). There are 15 residues in the CDR3. Germline assignment: CDR1 LGHNA and CDR2 YSLEER. Trimming left V 2 bases short and J 6 bases short, with 11 bases between. CDR3 protein: CASSQFGRGNSPLHF. CDR3 sequence (DNA): TGCGCCAGCAGCCAATTCGGCAGGGGTAATTCACCCCTCCACTTT.

The rearrangement joins TRBV13 to TRBJ2-5, with TRBD1 matching 9 bases. Unmatched junction bases numbered 14, after V lost 5 bases and J lost 4 bases. The germline CDR1 and CDR2 sequences are PRHDT and FYEKMQ (reference sequence). The CDR3 sequence is 17 residues long. This CDR3 is CASSLARGQGNLETQYF. The DNA for the CDR3 is TGTGCCAGCAGCCTGGCGAGGGGACAGGGTAATTTAGAGACCCAGTACTTC.

This clonotype was found a few times. Here the CDR3 reads CATRKGQGASVYTF. The CDR3 DNA is TGTGCCACCAGAAAAGGTCAGGGGGCAAGTGTCTACACCTTC. The chain employs TRBV15 and TRBJ1-2; TRBD1 matches 8 bases. With 6 bases clipped from V and 10 bases from J, the junction kept 13 bases outside the gene matches. Germline V gives CDR1 LNHNV, CDR2 YYDKDF (reference sequence). This CDR3 spans 14 amino acids.

There are a few counts of this clonotype. The rearrangement joins TRBV5-4 to TRBJ1-6; D is possibly TRBD1 (5 bases). The CDR3 consists of 16 residues. CDR1 SGHNT and CDR2 YYREEE come from the germline V gene (reference sequence). V lost 2 bases and J lost 8, with 17 bases in between. The CDR3 reads CASSLKFRGSHSPLHF. CDR3 in DNA: TGTGCCAGCAGCTTAAAATTTCGGGGGAGTCATTCACCCCTCCACTTT.

The chain has TRBV5-1 and TRBJ2-6, with no clear D. The CDR3 consists of 20 residues. Germline V lookup: CDR1 SGHRS, CDR2 YFSETQ. V lost 0 bases and J lost 0, with 19 bases in between. The CDR3 sequence is CASSLGYSRSVPSGANVLTF. The CDR3 DNA is TGCGCCAGCAGCTTGGGGTATTCCCGTAGTGTACCCTCTGGGGCCAACGTCCTGACTTTC.

The gene calls are TRBV30 and TRBJ1-2; D perhaps matches TRBD1 (6 bases). This CDR3 is 15 amino acids long. The V and J ends lost 1 base and 6 bases respectively, with 18 bases between them. The germline gives CDR1 GTSNPN, CDR2 SVGIG (reference sequence). CDR3 sequence reads: CAWSAPLQGGHGYTF. Written as DNA, the CDR3 is TGTGCCTGGAGTGCGCCACTACAGGGTGGGCATGGCTACACCTTC.

The chain is built from TRBV6-5 and TRBJ1-1; D gene ambiguous. V lost 0 bases and J lost 4, with 15 bases in between. Germline CDR1 and CDR2: MNHEY and SVGAGI. The CDR3 contains 16 residues. The CDR3: CASSYSINPEGTEAFF. CDR3 in DNA: TGTGCCAGCAGTTACTCGATCAACCCAGAGGGCACTGAAGCTTTCTTT.

This clonotype was observed a handful of times. J is TRBJ2-3 and V is TRBV5-5; D gene ambiguous. Germline V gene sequence: CDR1 SGHKS, CDR2 YYEKEE (reference sequence). The CDR3 sequence is 13 residues long. The V end was cut by 4 bases, the J end by 5 bases, with 11 bases between. CDR3 loop: CASSPQGQDTQYF. The CDR3 DNA reads TGTGCCAGCAGCCCCCAAGGGCAAGATACGCAGTATTTT.

This clonotype occurred a few times. The chain has TRBV10-3 and TRBJ1-1; D gene unclear. This CDR3 spans 13 amino acids. Between the trimmed V and J ends, which lost 0 bases and 3 bases, there was a span of 5 bases. Germline V gene data show CDR1 as ENHRY and CDR2 as SYGVKD. The CDR3 nucleotides read TGTGCCATCAGTGAGTCAGTCGACACTGAAGCTTTCTTT. Residues: CAISESVDTEAFF.

The chain couples TRBV2 to TRBJ2-7; 8 nucleotides line up with TRBD2. V lost 6 bases to trimming and J lost 1 base; unmatched junction nucleotides: 2. The length of the CDR3 is 13 residues. Germline CDR1 reads SNHLY; CDR2 reads FYNNEI. DNA of the CDR3: TGTGCCAGCAGCGCGGGGGGATCCTACGAGCAGTACTTC. Its protein is CASSAGGSYEQYF.

This clonotype was seen many times. This chain uses TRBV6-5 with TRBJ2-3; 12 nucleotides agree with TRBD2. Germline values: CDR1 MNHEY, CDR2 SVGAGI. The CDR3 totals 14 residues. Germline trimming cut 6 bases from V and 7 bases from J; bases unmatched to any gene: 5. CDR3 in DNA: TGTGCCAGCAGGCTGACTAGCGGGGGCAATACGCAGTATTTT. It codes for CASRLTSGGNTQYF.

The chain links TRBV12-3 or TRBV12-4 to TRBJ2-7; D is unresolved. Trimming removed 3 bases from V and 4 bases from J, with 10 bases in between. The CDR3 length is 13 residues. The CDR3 region is CASSFVGHYEQYV. In DNA form, the CDR3 reads TGTGCCAGCAGTTTCGTCGGCCATTACGAGCAGTACGTC.

This clonotype appeared a few times. CDR3 bases: TGTGCCAGCAGCTCGAGGACAGGGACGGGGGAAGAGACCCAGTACTTC. Translating gives CASSSRTGTGEETQYF. The chain combines TRBV11-2 with TRBJ2-5; TRBD1 matches at 8 bases. The ends lost 4 bases at V and 3 bases at J; junction bases unmatched: 10. This CDR3 has 16 amino acids. Germline V lookup: CDR1 SGHAT, CDR2 FQNNGV.